These T cell receptor beta chains were read from a single sample in a study of Graves' ophthalmopathy and Graves' hyperthyroidism. TCRdb re-derived calls from the multiplex PCR reads in MiXCR, one entry per CDR3 protein. The sample records roughly 1.1 million distinct CDR3 sequences, less than 45% being singletons. The sample comprised peripheral blood or thyroid tissue (not recorded which). The receptors here all came from an adult man with Graves' hyperthyroidism. The CDR3 runs from the conserved cysteine through the conserved F or W.

J gene,V gene,CDR3 protein
TRBJ2-5,TRBV5-8,CASTDAYQETQYF
TRBJ1-5,TRBV9,CASRRVDRELYSNQPQHF
TRBJ2-7,TRBV5-1,CASSLGGQDWYEQYF
TRBJ1-2,TRBV20-1,CSAPTGRENYGYTF
TRBJ2-7,TRBV7-9,CASSQGRDKSYEQYF
TRBJ2-5,TRBV15,CASSAGTQEAQYF
TRBJ1-6,TRBV10-3,CAISGLEGQGATNSPLHF
TRBJ2-5,TRBV28,CASSQPGTGTQETQYF
TRBJ2-6,TRBV7-9,CASSLALRGQGANVLTF
TRBJ1-1,TRBV29-1,CSAADSLNTEAFF
TRBJ1-4,TRBV3-1,CASSQLWTGEKLFF
TRBJ2-7,TRBV7-8,CASRGGRF
TRBJ1-1,TRBV20-1,CSASGRLTGRTEAFF
TRBJ1-5,TRBV20-1,CSAREIGKSEQPQHF
TRBJ2-7,TRBV7-9,CASSFYICSARLERRSYEQYF
TRBJ2-7,TRBV20-1,CSLLGTISYEQYF
TRBJ1-6,TRBV7-9,CASSYRVGQGLNSPLHF
TRBJ2-7,TRBV12-3/TRBV12-4,CASEPGGINYEQYF
TRBJ2-7,TRBV19,CASRAKTGQSYEQYF
TRBJ1-3,TRBV7-9,CATPARGRDGNTIYF
TRBJ1-6,TRBV15,CATSSSGRSPLHF
TRBJ2-7,TRBV20-1,CSARDVSGRRQEQYF
TRBJ2-6,TRBV7-6,CASSLESGQRANVLTF
TRBJ1-1,TRBV5-1,CASSPGTGGMSTEAFF
TRBJ2-5,TRBV4-1,CASSQAGRNQETQYF
TRBJ2-2,TRBV11-3,CASSQPGLAAGGTGELFF
TRBJ1-1,TRBV5-6,CASSFQGSAEAFF
TRBJ1-2,TRBV30,CAWRARRLVSDYGYTF
TRBJ2-2,TRBV7-9,CASSSLAGGLTGELFF
TRBJ1-1,TRBV5-1,CASSLEAGGLNTEAFF
TRBJ2-5,TRBV25-1,CASSDDRRGETQYF
TRBJ2-2,TRBV7-3,CASSSPGAGTGELFF
TRBJ2-2,TRBV10-3,CASSQKGVAGELFF
TRBJ2-7,TRBV29-1,CSVEDRSDRGYEQYF
TRBJ2-5,TRBV6-5,CASSYWGSGAETQYF
TRBJ2-5,TRBV5-4,CASTPGTGIETQYF
TRBJ1-2,TRBV9,CASSSENGNYGYTF
TRBJ2-5,TRBV28,CASCPGGAETQYF
TRBJ2-5,TRBV29-1,CSVADTGQETQYF
TRBJ2-5,TRBV25-1,CASSEWAGPGETQYF
TRBJ2-5,TRBV2,CASRFGQMETQYF
TRBJ2-7,TRBV29-1,CSVEKGGFGDRAYEQYF
TRBJ2-5,TRBV12-3/TRBV12-4,CASSIPYRVGETQYF
TRBJ1-5,TRBV19,CASSVGNNQSQHF
TRBJ1-1,TRBV24-1,CATSAPGPFF
TRBJ1-1,TRBV11-2,CAGSLIDPLNTEAFF
TRBJ1-4,TRBV10-3,CAISESLTNEKLFF
TRBJ1-1,TRBV19,CASSAGGLTEAFF
TRBJ1-2,TRBV10-3,CAISEGDSNYGYTF
TRBJ2-7,TRBV20-1,CSANPGTYEQYF
TRBJ2-7,TRBV4-3,CASSLSGQGAWEQYF
TRBJ1-6,TRBV7-2,CASSPGGERNPPLHF
TRBJ2-7,TRBV7-9,CASSLGGSSYNEQYF
TRBJ2-7,TRBV7-8,CASSRQPVTNEQYF
TRBJ1-1,TRBV12-3/TRBV12-4,CASSFRGLAFF
TRBJ1-1,TRBV29-1,CSVGTGGGYTEAFF
TRBJ1-2,TRBV10-3,CAIYQGEIGYGYTF
TRBJ1-1,TRBV29-1,CSVQKQGSAFF
TRBJ1-1,TRBV10-3,CAISEPQRGTEAFF